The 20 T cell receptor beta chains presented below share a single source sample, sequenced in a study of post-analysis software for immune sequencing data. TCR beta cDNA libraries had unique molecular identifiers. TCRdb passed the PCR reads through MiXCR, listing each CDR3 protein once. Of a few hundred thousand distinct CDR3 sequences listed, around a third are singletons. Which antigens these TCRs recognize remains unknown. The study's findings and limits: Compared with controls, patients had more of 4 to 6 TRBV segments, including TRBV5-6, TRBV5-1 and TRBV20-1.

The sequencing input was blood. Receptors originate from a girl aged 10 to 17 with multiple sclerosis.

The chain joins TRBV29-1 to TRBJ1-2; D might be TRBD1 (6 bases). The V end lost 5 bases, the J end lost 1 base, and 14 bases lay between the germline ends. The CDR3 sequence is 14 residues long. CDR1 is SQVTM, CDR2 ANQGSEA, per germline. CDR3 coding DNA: TGCAGCGTTAATACAGGGAGCCTTAACTATGGCTACACCTTC. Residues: CSVNTGSLNYGYTF.

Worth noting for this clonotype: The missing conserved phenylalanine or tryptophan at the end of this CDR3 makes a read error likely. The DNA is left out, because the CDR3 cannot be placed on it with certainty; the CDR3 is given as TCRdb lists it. The CDR3 loop reads CASSQTGTASRGYTFGS. The V call is TRBV14, the J call TRBJ2-1; TRBD1, the table's D call, lacks a check against the DNA. Ends included, the CDR3 has 17 residues. From germline, CDR1 is SGHDN and CDR2 FVKESK.

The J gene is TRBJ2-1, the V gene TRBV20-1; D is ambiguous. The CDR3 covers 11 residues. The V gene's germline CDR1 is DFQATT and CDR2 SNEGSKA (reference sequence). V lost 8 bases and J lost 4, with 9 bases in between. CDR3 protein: CSYLGYNEQFF. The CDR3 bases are TGCAGTTATTTGGGGTACAATGAGCAGTTCTTC.

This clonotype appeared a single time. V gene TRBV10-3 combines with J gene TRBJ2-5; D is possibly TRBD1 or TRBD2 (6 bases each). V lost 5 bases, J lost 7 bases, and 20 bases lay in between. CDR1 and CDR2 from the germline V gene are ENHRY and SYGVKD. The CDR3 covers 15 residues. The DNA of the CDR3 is TGTGCCATCAGTACGCCGGGAGACAGGATGGGGACCCAGTACTTC. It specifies CAISTPGDRMGTQYF.

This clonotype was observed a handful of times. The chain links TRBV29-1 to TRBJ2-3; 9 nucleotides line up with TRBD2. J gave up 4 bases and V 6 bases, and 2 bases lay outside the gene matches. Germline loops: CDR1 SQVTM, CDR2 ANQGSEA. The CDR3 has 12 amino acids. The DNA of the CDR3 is TGCAGCGTCTCTAGCGGGGCAGATACGCAGTATTTT. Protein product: CSVSSGADTQYF.

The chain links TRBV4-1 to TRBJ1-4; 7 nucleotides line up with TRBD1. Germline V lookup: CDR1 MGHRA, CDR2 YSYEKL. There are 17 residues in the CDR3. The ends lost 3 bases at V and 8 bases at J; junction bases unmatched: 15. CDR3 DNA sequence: TGCGCCAGCAGCCAGTTGCACCCGAGGGGGCTCAAAGAAAAACTGTTTTTT. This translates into CASSQLHPRGLKEKLFF.

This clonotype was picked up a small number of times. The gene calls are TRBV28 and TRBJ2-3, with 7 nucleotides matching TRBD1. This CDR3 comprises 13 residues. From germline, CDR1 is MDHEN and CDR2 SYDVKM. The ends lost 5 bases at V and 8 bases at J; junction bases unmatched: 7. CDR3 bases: TGTGCCAGCAGTACCGGACAGGATGGTACGCAGTATTTT. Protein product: CASSTGQDGTQYF.

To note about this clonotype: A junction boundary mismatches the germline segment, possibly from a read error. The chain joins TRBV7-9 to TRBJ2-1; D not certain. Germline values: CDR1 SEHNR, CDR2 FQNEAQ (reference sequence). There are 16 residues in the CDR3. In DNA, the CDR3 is TGTGCCAGCAGTTTAGGACCGCAGAACTCCTACAAAGAGCAGTTCTTC. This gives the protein CASSLGPQNSYKEQFF.

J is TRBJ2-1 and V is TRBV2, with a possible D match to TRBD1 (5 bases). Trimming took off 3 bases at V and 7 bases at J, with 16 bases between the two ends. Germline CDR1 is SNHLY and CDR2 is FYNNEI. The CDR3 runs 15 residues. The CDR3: CASSERTPGWNEQFF. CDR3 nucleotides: TGTGCCAGCAGTGAGAGGACCCCAGGGTGGAATGAGCAGTTCTTC.

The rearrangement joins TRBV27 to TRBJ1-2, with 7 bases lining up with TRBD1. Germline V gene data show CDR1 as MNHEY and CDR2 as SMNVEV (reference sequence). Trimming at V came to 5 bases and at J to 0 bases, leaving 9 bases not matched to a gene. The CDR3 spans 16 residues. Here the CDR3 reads CASSTTQGKANYGYTF. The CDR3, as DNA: TGTGCCAGCAGTACCACACAGGGGAAGGCTAACTATGGCTACACCTTC.

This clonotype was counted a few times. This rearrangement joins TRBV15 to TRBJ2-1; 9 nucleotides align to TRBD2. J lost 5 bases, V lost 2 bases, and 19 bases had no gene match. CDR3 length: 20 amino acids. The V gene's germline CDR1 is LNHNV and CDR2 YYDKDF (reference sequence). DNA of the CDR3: TGTGCCACCAGCAGATCTCCAGAGCTTGAAGCGGGGGGCTCGAACAATGAGCAGTTCTTC. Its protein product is CATSRSPELEAGGSNNEQFF.

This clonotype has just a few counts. CDR3: CASSLIAGGPLDTQYF. CDR3 bases: TGTGCCAGCAGCCTAATAGCGGGGGGGCCTTTAGATACGCAGTATTTT. The rearrangement uses TRBV7-2 and TRBJ2-3, with 11 bases matching TRBD2. Per the germline V gene, CDR1 is SGHTA and CDR2 is FQGNSA. V trimming: 5 bases; J trimming: 5 bases; junction bases outside the gene matches: 9. This CDR3 is 16 amino acids long.

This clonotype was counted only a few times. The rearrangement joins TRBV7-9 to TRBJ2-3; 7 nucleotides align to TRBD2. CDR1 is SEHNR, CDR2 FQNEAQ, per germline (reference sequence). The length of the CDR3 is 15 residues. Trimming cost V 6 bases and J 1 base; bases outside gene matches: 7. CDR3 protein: CASSPFAGGTDTQYF. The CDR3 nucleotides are TGTGCCAGCAGTCCATTCGCGGGGGGCACAGATACGCAGTATTTT.

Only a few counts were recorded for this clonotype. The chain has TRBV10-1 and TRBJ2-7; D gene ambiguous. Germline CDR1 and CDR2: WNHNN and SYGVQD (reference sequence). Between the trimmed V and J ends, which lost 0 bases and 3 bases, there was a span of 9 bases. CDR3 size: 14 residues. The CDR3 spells CASSESGSFYEQYF. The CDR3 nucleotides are TGCGCCAGCAGTGAGTCGGGCAGTTTCTACGAGCAGTACTTC.

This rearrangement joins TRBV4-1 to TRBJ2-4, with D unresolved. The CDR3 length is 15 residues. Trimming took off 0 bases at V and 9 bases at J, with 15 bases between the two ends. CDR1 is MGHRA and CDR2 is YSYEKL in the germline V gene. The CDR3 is CASSQDQQKISIQYF. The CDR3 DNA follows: TGCGCCAGCAGCCAAGATCAGCAAAAGATAAGCATTCAGTACTTC.

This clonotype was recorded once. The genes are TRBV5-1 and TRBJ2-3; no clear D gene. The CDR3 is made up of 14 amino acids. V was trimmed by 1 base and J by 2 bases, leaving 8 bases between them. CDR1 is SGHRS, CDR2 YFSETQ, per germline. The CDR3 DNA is TGCGCCAGCAGCTTGTTTGAGAACACAGATACGCAGTATTTT. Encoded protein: CASSLFENTDTQYF.

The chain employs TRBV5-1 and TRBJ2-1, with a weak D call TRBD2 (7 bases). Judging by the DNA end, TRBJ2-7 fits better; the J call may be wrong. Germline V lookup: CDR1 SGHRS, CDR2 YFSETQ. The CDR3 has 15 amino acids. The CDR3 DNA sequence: TGCGCCAGCAGCTTGGCGGGGGGCTACTACAATGAGCAGTACTTC. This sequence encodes CASSLAGGYYNEQYF.

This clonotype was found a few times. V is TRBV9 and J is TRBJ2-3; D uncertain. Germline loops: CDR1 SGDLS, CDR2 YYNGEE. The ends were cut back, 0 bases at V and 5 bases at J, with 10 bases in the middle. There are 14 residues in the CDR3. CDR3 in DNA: TGTGCCAGCAGCGTAGCTAAGTATCAAGATACGCAGTATTTT. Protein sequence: CASSVAKYQDTQYF.

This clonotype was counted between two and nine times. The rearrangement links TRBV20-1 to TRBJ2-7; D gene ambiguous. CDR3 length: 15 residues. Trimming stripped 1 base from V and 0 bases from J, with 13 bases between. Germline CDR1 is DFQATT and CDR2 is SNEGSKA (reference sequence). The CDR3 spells CSARVAGSFSYEQYF. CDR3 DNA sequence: TGCAGTGCTAGAGTGGCCGGCAGCTTCTCCTACGAGCAGTACTTC.

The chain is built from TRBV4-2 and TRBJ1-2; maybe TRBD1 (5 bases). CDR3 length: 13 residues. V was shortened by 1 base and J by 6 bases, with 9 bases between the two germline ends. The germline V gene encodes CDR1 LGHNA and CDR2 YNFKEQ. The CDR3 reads CASSQVREDGYTF. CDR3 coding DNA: TGTGCCAGCAGCCAAGTCAGGGAGGATGGCTACACCTTC.